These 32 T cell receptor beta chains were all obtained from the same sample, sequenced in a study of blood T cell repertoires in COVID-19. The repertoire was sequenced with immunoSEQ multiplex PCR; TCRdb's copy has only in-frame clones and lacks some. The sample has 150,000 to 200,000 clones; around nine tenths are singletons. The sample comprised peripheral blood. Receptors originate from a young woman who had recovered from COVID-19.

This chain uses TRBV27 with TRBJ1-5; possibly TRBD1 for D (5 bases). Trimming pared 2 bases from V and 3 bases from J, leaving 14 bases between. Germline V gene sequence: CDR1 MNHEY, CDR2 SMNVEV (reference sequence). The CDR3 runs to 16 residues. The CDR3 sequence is CASSLGGGRDNQPQHF. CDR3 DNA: TGTGCCAGCAGTTTAGGGGGGGGGAGAGACAATCAGCCCCAGCATTTT.

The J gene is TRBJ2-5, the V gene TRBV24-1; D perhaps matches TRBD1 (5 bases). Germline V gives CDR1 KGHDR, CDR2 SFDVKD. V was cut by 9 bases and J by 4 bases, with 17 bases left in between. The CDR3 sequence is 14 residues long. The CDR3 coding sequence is TGTGCCACCCGGCCCAGGGTGGTCGGAGAGACCCAGTACTTC. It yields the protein CATRPRVVGETQYF.

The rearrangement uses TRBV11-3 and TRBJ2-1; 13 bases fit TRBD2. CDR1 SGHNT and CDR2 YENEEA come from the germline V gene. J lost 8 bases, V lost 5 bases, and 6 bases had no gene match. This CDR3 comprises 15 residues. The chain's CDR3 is CASSPRLAGGDEQFF. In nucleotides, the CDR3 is TGTGCCAGCAGCCCCCGACTAGCGGGAGGCGATGAGCAGTTCTTC.

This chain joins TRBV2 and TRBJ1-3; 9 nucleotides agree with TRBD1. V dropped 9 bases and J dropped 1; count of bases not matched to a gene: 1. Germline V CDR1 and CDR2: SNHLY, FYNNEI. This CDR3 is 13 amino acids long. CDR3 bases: TGTGCCAGGGGGACAGGGTCTGGAAACACCATATATTTT. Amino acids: CARGTGSGNTIYF.

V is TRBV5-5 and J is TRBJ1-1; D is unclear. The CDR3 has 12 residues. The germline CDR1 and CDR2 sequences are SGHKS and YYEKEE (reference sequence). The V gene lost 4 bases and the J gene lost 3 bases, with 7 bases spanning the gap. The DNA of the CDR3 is TGTGCCAGCAGCATCTATGACACTGAAGCTTTCTTT. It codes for CASSIYDTEAFF.

CDR3 bases: TGTGCCAGCAGCTCTACAGTCTACGAGCAGTACTTC. Its translation is CASSSTVYEQYF. The chain carries TRBV9 and TRBJ2-7; D is uncertain. CDR1 is SGDLS and CDR2 is YYNGEE in the germline V gene. This CDR3 is 12 amino acids long. Deletions cut 4 bases from V and 3 bases from J, with 8 bases between.

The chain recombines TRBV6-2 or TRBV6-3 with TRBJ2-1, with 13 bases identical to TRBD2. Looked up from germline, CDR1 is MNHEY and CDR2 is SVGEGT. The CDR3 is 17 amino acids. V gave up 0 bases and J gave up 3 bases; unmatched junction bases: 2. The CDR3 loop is CASSYSTSGRSYNEQFF. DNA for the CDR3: TGTGCCAGCAGTTACTCGACTAGCGGGAGGAGCTACAATGAGCAGTTCTTC.

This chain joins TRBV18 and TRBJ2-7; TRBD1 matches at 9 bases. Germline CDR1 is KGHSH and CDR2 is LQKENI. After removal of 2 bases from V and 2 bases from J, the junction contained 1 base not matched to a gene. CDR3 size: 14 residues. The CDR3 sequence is CASSPGTGPYEQYF. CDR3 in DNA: TGTGCCAGCTCACCAGGGACAGGGCCCTACGAGCAGTACTTC. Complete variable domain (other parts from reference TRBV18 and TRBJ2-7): NAGVMQNPRHLVRRRGQEARLRCSPMKGHSHVYWYRQLPEEGLKFMVYLQKENIIDESGMPKERFSAEFPKEGPSILRIQQVVRGDSAAYFCASSPGTGPYEQYFGPGTRLTVT.

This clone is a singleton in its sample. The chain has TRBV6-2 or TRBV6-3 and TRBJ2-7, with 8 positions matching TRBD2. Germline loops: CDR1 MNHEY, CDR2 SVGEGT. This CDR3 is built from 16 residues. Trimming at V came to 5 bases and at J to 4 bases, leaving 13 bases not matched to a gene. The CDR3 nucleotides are TGTGCCAGCAGTGCCCCTCGGACAGCGGGGGTTTACGAGCAGTACTTC. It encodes CASSAPRTAGVYEQYF.

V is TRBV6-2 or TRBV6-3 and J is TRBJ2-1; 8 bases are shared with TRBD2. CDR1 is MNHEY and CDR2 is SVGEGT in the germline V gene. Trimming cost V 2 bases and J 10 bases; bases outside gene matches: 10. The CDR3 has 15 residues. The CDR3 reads CASSYNERRGDEQFF. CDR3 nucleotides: TGTGCCAGCAGTTACAACGAGAGGCGGGGGGACGAGCAGTTCTTC.

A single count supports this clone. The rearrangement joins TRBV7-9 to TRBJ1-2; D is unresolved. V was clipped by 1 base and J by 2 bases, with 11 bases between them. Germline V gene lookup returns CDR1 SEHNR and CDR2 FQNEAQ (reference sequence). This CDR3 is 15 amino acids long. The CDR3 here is CASSLERAGNYGYTF. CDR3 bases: TGTGCCAGCAGCTTAGAGCGCGCGGGAAACTATGGCTACACCTTC.

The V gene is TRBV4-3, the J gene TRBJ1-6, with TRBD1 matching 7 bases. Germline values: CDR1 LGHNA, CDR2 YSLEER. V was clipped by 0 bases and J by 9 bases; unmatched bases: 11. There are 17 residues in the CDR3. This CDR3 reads CASSQDLVTGAFSPLHF. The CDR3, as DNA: TGCGCCAGCAGCCAAGATCTAGTAACAGGGGCCTTTTCACCCCTCCACTTT.

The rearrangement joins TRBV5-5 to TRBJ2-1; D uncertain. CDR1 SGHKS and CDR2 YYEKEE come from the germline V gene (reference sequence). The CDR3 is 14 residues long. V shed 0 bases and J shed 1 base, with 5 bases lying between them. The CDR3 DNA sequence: TGTGCCAGCAGCTTGGTACAGTCCTACAATGAGCAGTTCTTC. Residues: CASSLVQSYNEQFF.

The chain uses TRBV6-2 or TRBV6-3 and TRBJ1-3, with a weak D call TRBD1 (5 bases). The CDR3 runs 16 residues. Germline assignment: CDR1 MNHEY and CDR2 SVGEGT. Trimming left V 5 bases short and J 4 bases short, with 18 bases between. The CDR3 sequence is CASSTGDSLRGNTIYF. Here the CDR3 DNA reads TGTGCCAGCAGTACCGGCGACAGCCTCCGAGGAAACACCATATATTTT.

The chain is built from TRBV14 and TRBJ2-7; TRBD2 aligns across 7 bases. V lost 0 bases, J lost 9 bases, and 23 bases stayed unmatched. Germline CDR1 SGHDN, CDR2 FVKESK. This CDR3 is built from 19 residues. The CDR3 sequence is CASSQEGDRGLGHFKAQYV. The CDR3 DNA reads TGTGCCAGCAGCCAAGAGGGGGACCGCGGACTAGGCCACTTCAAAGCGCAGTACGTC.

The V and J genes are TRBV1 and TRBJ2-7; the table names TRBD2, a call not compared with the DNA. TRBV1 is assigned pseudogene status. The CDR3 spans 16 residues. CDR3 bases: TGCACCCCAACGAATCCGGGACTAGCGGGAGTTTGCGAGCAGTACGTC. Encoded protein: CTPTNPGLAGVCEQYV.

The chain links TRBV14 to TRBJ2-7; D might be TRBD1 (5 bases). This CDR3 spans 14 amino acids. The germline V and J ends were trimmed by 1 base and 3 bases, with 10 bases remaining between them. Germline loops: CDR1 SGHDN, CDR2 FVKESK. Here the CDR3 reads CASSQGWGSYEQYV. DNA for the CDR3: TGTGCCAGCAGCCAAGGGTGGGGCAGCTACGAGCAGTACGTC.

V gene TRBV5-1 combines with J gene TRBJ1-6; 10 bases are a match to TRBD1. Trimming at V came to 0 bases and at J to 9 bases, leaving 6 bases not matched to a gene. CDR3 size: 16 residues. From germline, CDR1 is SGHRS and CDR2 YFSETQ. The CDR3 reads CASSLGPGQGSSPLHF. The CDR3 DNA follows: TGCGCCAGCAGCTTGGGTCCGGGACAGGGGTCTTCACCCCTCCACTTT.

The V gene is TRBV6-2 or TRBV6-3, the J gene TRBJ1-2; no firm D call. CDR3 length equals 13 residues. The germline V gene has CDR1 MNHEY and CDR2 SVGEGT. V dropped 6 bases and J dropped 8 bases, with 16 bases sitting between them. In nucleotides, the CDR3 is TGTGCCAGCAGCAATCCCAAACTAAACGGCTACACCTTC. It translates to CASSNPKLNGYTF.

The CDR3 DNA reads TGTGCCATCAGTGAGTCGAGGGTAAAAACTAACTATGGCTACACCTTC. Its protein product is CAISESRVKTNYGYTF. The chain has TRBV10-3 and TRBJ1-2, with D unclear. The V and J ends lost 0 bases and 0 bases respectively, with 11 bases between them. The CDR3 spans 16 residues. CDR1 and CDR2 (germline): ENHRY, SYGVKD.

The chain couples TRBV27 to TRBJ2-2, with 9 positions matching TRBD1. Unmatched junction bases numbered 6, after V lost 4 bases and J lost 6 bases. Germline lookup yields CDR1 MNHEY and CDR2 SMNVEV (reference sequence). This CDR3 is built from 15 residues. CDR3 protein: CASSSGDRVSGELFF. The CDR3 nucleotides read TGTGCCAGCAGTTCTGGGGACAGGGTCTCCGGGGAGCTGTTTTTT.

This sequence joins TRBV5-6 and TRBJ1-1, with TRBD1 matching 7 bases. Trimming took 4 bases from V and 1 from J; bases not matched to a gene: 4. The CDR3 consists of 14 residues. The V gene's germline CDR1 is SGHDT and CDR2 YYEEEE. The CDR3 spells CASSPRDRNTEAFF. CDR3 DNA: TGTGCCAGCAGCCCACGGGACAGGAACACTGAAGCTTTCTTT.

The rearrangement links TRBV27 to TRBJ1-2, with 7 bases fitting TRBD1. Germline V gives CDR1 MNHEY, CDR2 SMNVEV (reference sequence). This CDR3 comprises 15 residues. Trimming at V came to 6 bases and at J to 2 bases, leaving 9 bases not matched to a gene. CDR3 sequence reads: CASSQTGAKNYGYTF. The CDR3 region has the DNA TGTGCCAGCAGCCAAACAGGGGCCAAAAACTATGGCTACACCTTC.

CDR3: CASSSRSGNTIYF. The CDR3 DNA sequence: TGTGCCAGCAGCTCCAGATCGGGAAACACCATATATTTT. The chain couples TRBV11-3 to TRBJ1-3; D is uncertain. The V end was cut by 4 bases, the J end by 4 bases, with 8 bases between. The CDR3 runs 13 residues. Germline V gene sequence: CDR1 SGHNT, CDR2 YENEEA.

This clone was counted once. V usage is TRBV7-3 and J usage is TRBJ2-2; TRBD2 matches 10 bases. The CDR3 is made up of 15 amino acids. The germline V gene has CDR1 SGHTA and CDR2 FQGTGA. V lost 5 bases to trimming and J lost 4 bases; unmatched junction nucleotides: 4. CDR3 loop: CASSASGGRTGELFF. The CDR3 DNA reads TGTGCCAGCAGCGCTAGCGGGGGCCGCACCGGGGAGCTGTTTTTT.

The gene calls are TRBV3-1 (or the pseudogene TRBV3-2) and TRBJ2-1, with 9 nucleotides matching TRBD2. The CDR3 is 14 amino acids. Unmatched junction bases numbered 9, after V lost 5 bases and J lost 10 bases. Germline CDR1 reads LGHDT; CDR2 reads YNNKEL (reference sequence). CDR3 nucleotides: TGTGCCAGCAGCATTAGCGGGAGAGTCGCAGAGCAGTTCTTC. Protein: CASSISGRVAEQFF.

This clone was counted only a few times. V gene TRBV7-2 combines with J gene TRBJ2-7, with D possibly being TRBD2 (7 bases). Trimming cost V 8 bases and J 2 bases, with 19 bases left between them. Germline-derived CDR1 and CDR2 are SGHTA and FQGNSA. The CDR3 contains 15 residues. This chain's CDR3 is CASSSERGGTYEQYF. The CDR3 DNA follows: TGTGCCAGCTCCTCAGAGAGGGGGGGGACCTACGAGCAGTACTTC.

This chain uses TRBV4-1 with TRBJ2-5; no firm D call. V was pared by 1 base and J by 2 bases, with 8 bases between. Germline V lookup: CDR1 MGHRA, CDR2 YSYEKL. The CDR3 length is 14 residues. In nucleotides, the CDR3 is TGCGCCAGCAGCCAAGGTTCGAGGCAAGAGACCCAGTACTTC. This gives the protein CASSQGSRQETQYF.

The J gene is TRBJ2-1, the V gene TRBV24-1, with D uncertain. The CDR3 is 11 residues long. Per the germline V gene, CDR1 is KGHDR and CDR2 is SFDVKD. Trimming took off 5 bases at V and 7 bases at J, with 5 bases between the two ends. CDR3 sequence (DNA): TGTGCCACCAGTGCGGTGAATGAGCAGTTCTTC. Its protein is CATSAVNEQFF.

The CDR3, as DNA: TGTGCCAGCAGTCCCCTCCGGGACTCTTCCTACGAGCAGTACGTC. Its protein product is CASSPLRDSSYEQYV. The chain employs TRBV2 and TRBJ2-7; D might be TRBD2 (6 bases). CDR1 is SNHLY and CDR2 is FYNNEI in the germline V gene. This CDR3 is 15 amino acids long. V was shortened by 5 bases and J by 1 base, with 15 bases between the two germline ends.

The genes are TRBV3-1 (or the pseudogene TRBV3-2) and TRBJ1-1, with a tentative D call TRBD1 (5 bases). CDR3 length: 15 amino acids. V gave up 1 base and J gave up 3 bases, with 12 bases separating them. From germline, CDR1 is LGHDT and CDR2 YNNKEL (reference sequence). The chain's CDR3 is CASSQGVGTDTEAFF. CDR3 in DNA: TGTGCCAGCAGCCAAGGAGTCGGGACTGACACTGAAGCTTTCTTT.

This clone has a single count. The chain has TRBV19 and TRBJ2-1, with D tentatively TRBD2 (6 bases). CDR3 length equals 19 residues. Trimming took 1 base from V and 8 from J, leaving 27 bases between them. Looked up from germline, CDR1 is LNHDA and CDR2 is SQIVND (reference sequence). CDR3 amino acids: CASSIVSFRGAPKGDEQFF. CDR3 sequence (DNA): TGTGCCAGTAGTATAGTTTCATTCCGCGGGGCTCCTAAGGGAGATGAGCAGTTCTTC.